Listed here are 17 T cell receptor beta chains from one sample, sequenced in a study of shared clonotypes between healthy human individuals. Terminally differentiated effector memory CD45RA+ cells were excluded from the naive CD8 cells, which were CD45RO-negative and positively selected for CCR7. TCRdb keeps only in-frame clones here, not all; method: immunoSEQ multiplex PCR. Of around 2,100,000 clones listed, 85% to 95% are singletons. Sequenced input: naive CD8+ T cells sorted from blood. All receptors derive from a man aged 18-30 years in good health.

This clone was observed once. This chain uses TRBV27 with TRBJ1-3; D perhaps matches TRBD1 (6 bases). V shed 2 bases and J shed 4 bases, with 21 bases lying between them. The CDR3 is 18 residues long. CDR1 MNHEY and CDR2 SMNVEV come from the germline V gene (reference sequence). Here the CDR3 reads CASSLPRALTGGGNTIYF. The CDR3 nucleotides read TGTGCCAGCAGTTTACCCAGGGCCCTGACAGGAGGAGGAAACACCATATATTTT.

V is TRBV10-3 and J is TRBJ2-4; D possibly uses TRBD1 or TRBD2 (5 bases each). The V gene's germline CDR1 is ENHRY and CDR2 SYGVKD. The CDR3 consists of 15 residues. V dropped 2 bases and J dropped 2 bases, with 10 bases sitting between them. In nucleotides, the CDR3 is TGTGCCATCAGTGAGGGGACCACACCCAAAAACATTCAGTACTTC. Protein sequence: CAISEGTTPKNIQYF.

This rearrangement joins TRBV7-9 to TRBJ1-4, with unresolved D. This CDR3 spans 15 amino acids. CDR1 is SEHNR and CDR2 is FQNEAQ in the germline V gene (reference sequence). Trimming removed 2 bases at V and 3 bases at J, with 10 bases between. CDR3 nucleotide sequence: TGTGCCAGCAGCTTATATGACGGACCTAATGAAAAACTGTTTTTT. As protein: CASSLYDGPNEKLFF.

This rearrangement joins TRBV19 to TRBJ1-5; 9 positions agree with TRBD1. The CDR3 spans 13 residues. The germline CDR1 and CDR2 sequences are LNHDA and SQIVND (reference sequence). V shed 7 bases and J 6 bases; nucleotides not matched to a gene: 4. The CDR3 nucleotides are TGTGCCAGTACTCCGGGACAGGGTCAGCCCCAGCATTTT. It is translated as CASTPGQGQPQHF.

V gene TRBV5-6 combines with J gene TRBJ1-3; 11 bases agree with TRBD1. V shed 1 base and J 4 bases; nucleotides not matched to a gene: 7. This CDR3 is 17 amino acids long. CDR1 is SGHDT and CDR2 is YYEEEE in the germline V gene. The CDR3 coding sequence is TGTGCCAGCAGCTTGCCTGGACAGGGGGCGAGGGGAAACACCATATATTTT. As protein: CASSLPGQGARGNTIYF. Based on the CDR3 plus reference TRBV5-6 and TRBJ1-3, the full variable domain is DAGVTQSPTHLIKTRGQQVTLRCSPKSGHDTVSWYQQALGQGPQFIFQYYEEEERQRGNFPDRFSGHQFPNYSSELNVNALLLGDSALYLCASSLPGQGARGNTIYFGEGSWLTVV.

V and J are TRBV6-5 and TRBJ2-3; the D gene is possibly TRBD2 (6 bases). The CDR3 is made up of 13 amino acids. V was cut by 5 bases and J by 6 bases, with 12 bases left in between. Per germline, CDR1 MNHEY and CDR2 SVGAGI. This chain's CDR3 is CASSVPGGDTQYF. The CDR3 bases are TGTGCCAGCAGTGTCCCCGGGGGTGATACGCAGTATTTT.

This rearrangement joins TRBV28 to TRBJ2-1, with D perhaps given as TRBD1 or TRBD2 (5 bases each). Germline lookup yields CDR1 MDHEN and CDR2 SYDVKM. This CDR3 is built from 15 residues. V was clipped by 3 bases and J by 7 bases, with 16 bases between them. CDR3 residues: CASSLRGLLSNEQFF. The CDR3 DNA follows: TGTGCCAGCAGTTTGAGGGGCCTACTTTCGAATGAGCAGTTCTTC.

This clone appeared once. The genes are TRBV5-8 and TRBJ2-3; D is unresolved. This CDR3 comprises 14 residues. Germline loops: CDR1 SGHTS, CDR2 YDEGEE. Trimming removed 4 bases from V and 0 bases from J, with 9 bases in between. This chain's CDR3 is CASSHYGSTDTQYF. As DNA, the CDR3 is TGTGCCAGCAGCCATTACGGAAGCACAGATACGCAGTATTTT.

The V call is TRBV4-1, the J call TRBJ2-7, with 9 bases lining up with TRBD2. CDR3 length equals 15 residues. Germline lookup yields CDR1 MGHRA and CDR2 YSYEKL. The J segment lost 5 bases and the V segment lost 2 bases, leaving 7 bases of the junction unmatched. The CDR3 loop is CASSQLSGGSHEQYF. The CDR3 coding sequence is TGCGCCAGCAGCCAACTAAGCGGGGGGTCTCACGAGCAGTACTTC.

Details on this clone: Different DNA sequences within this sample yield the same CDR3. The chain uses TRBV5-1 and TRBJ2-7; TRBD1 or TRBD2 may be the D gene (6 bases each). With 0 bases removed from V and 6 bases from J, the gap between germline ends came to 7 bases. Germline V lookup: CDR1 SGHRS, CDR2 YFSETQ. The CDR3 is 12 residues long. The CDR3, as DNA: TGCGCCAGCAGCTTGGAGGGGGGCGAGCAGTACTTC. Protein sequence: CASSLEGGEQYF.

The CDR3 bases are TGTGCCAGCAGCTTTTTAGAGGGGGGGCCCCCAGATACGCAGTATTTT. It is translated as CASSFLEGGPPDTQYF. The chain couples TRBV7-9 to TRBJ2-3; perhaps TRBD2 as D (7 bases). Germline values: CDR1 SEHNR, CDR2 FQNEAQ (reference sequence). CDR3 length: 16 residues. Trimming stripped 3 bases from V and 4 bases from J, with 17 bases between.

A word on this clone: The sample carries other DNA sequences with the same CDR3. This chain uses TRBV27 with TRBJ1-5; no firm D call. The germline V gene encodes CDR1 MNHEY and CDR2 SMNVEV (reference sequence). The ends were cut back, 2 bases at V and 1 base at J, with 9 bases in the middle. This CDR3 contains 15 residues. The CDR3 DNA follows: TGTGCCAGCAGTTTAGGGAGCCTGAGCAATCAGCCCCAGCATTTT. Its protein is CASSLGSLSNQPQHF.

The genes are TRBV29-1 and TRBJ2-1; D remains ambiguous. The CDR3 is 9 amino acids. The germline V gene encodes CDR1 SQVTM and CDR2 ANQGSEA. The V gene lost 3 bases and the J gene lost 13 bases, with 7 bases spanning the gap. The CDR3 nucleotides read TGCAGCGTTGATAGTCCTCAGTTCTTC. It encodes CSVDSPQFF.

The chain couples TRBV19 to TRBJ2-4; D tentatively reads TRBD1 or TRBD2 (6 bases each). Germline lookup yields CDR1 LNHDA and CDR2 SQIVND (reference sequence). The CDR3 is 15 amino acids. V lost 1 base to trimming and J lost 8 bases, with 15 bases between them. In DNA form, the CDR3 reads TGTGCCAGTAGTATAGCCCCCGGGGGCTCGGACATTCAGTACTTC. It yields the protein CASSIAPGGSDIQYF.

CDR3 amino acids: CASRDASYEQYF. The CDR3 DNA sequence: TGTGCCAGCAGAGACGCGTCCTACGAGCAGTACTTC. This chain joins TRBV28 and TRBJ2-7; the D is unclear. The CDR3 extends over 12 amino acids. V shed 6 bases and J shed 1 base, with 7 bases lying between them. Germline-derived CDR1 and CDR2 are MDHEN and SYDVKM.

The gene calls are TRBV15 and TRBJ1-2; 7 nucleotides align to TRBD1. V lost 4 bases, J lost 4 bases, and 9 bases stayed unmatched. Germline CDR1 and CDR2: LNHNV and YYDKDF (reference sequence). CDR3 length equals 15 residues. The CDR3 protein is CATSNHGQETYGYTF. The CDR3 DNA follows: TGTGCCACCAGCAACCACGGACAGGAGACCTATGGCTACACCTTC.

The V call is TRBV9, the J call TRBJ2-7, with D perhaps matching TRBD1 (6 bases). The germline V and J ends were trimmed by 4 bases and 1 base, with 27 bases remaining between them. The germline gives CDR1 SGDLS, CDR2 YYNGEE. CDR3 length equals 19 residues. DNA of the CDR3: TGTGCCAGCAGCCCCAGGGGACCCAGTTTAGGGACAATATCCTACGAGCAGTACTTC. Its protein product is CASSPRGPSLGTISYEQYF.